Listed below are T cell receptor beta chains from one sample, sequenced in a study of shared clonotypes between healthy human individuals. Produced via immunoSEQ multiplex PCR; TCRdb's table is partial and in-frame only. In the table there are about 1 million clones, about 75% of which are singletons. Sequenced material: memory CD4+ T cells sorted from blood. The receptors were sampled from a man in his late teens or twenties in good health. The CDR3 runs from the conserved cysteine through the conserved F or W. Each record gives: J gene, clone size, V gene, D gene, CDR3 protein, CDR3 DNA. D genes are given only for firm matches. Clone size is stated in some rows and not others, as once, few, many or a class when expanded.

j_call: TRBJ1-1
clone_size: NA
v_call: TRBV6-1
d_call: NA
cdr3_aa: CASSRQNTEAFF
cdr3_nt: TGTGCCAGCAGTCGACAGAACACTGAAGCTTTCTTT

j_call: TRBJ1-1
clone_size: NA
v_call: TRBV11-2
d_call: TRBD1
cdr3_aa: CASSFGDSSEAFF
cdr3_nt: TGTGCCAGCAGCTTCGGGGACAGCTCTGAAGCTTTCTTT

j_call: TRBJ1-4
clone_size: NA
v_call: TRBV9
d_call: NA
cdr3_aa: CASSPQLAGEKLFF
cdr3_nt: TGTGCCAGCAGCCCCCAGCTGGCGGGGGAAAAACTGTTTTTT

j_call: TRBJ2-3
clone_size: NA
v_call: TRBV5-1
d_call: NA
cdr3_aa: CASREGRGPTDTQYF
cdr3_nt: TGCGCCAGCAGGGAGGGCCGGGGGCCCACAGATACGCAGTATTTT

j_call: TRBJ1-3
clone_size: NA
v_call: TRBV30
d_call: NA
cdr3_aa: CAWSSGNTIYF
cdr3_nt: TGTGCCTGGAGTTCTGGAAACACCATATATTTT

j_call: TRBJ1-2
clone_size: NA
v_call: TRBV6-6
d_call: NA
cdr3_aa: CASSYGSGAYGYTF
cdr3_nt: TGTGCCAGCAGTTACGGGTCAGGGGCCTATGGCTACACCTTC

j_call: TRBJ1-2
clone_size: NA
v_call: TRBV7-2
d_call: NA
cdr3_aa: CATRGGANYGYTF
cdr3_nt: TGTGCCACGCGGGGAGGGGCTAACTATGGCTACACCTTC

j_call: TRBJ1-6
clone_size: NA
v_call: TRBV5-8
d_call: NA
cdr3_aa: CASSLVLGVNNSPLHF
cdr3_nt: TGTGCCAGCAGCTTGGTTCTCGGAGTGAATAATTCACCCCTCCACTTT

j_call: TRBJ2-2
clone_size: NA
v_call: TRBV5-1
d_call: TRBD2
cdr3_aa: CASSLEGLGSGELFF
cdr3_nt: TGCGCCAGCAGCTTGGAAGGACTAGGCTCGGGGGAGCTGTTTTTT

j_call: TRBJ1-2
clone_size: few
v_call: TRBV20-1
d_call: NA
cdr3_aa: CSARQKTAYTF
cdr3_nt: TGCAGTGCTAGACAGAAGACGGCCTACACCTTC

j_call: TRBJ1-1
clone_size: NA
v_call: TRBV5-6
d_call: TRBD1
cdr3_aa: CASSLDRGTEAFF
cdr3_nt: TGTGCCAGCAGCTTAGACAGGGGCACTGAAGCTTTCTTT

j_call: TRBJ1-5
clone_size: NA
v_call: TRBV6-1
d_call: NA
cdr3_aa: CASSEATVGPQHF
cdr3_nt: TGTGCCAGCAGTGAAGCGACAGTTGGTCCCCAGCATTTT

j_call: TRBJ1-3
clone_size: few
v_call: TRBV19
d_call: TRBD1
cdr3_aa: CHPGQGRGNTIYF
cdr3_nt: TGTCACCCGGGACAGGGTAGGGGAAACACCATATATTTT

j_call: TRBJ2-2
clone_size: many
v_call: TRBV18
d_call: NA
cdr3_aa: CASRRLAGGELFF
cdr3_nt: TGTGCCAGCCGAAGACTCGCGGGCGGGGAGCTGTTTTTT

j_call: TRBJ2-1
clone_size: NA
v_call: TRBV7-9
d_call: TRBD2
cdr3_aa: CASSPTRTSSYNEQFF
cdr3_nt: TGTGCCAGCAGCCCTACGAGGACTAGCTCCTACAATGAGCAGTTCTTC

j_call: TRBJ1-2
clone_size: few
v_call: TRBV4-1
d_call: NA
cdr3_aa: CASSHSLQYYYGYTF
cdr3_nt: TGCGCCAGCAGCCACAGCCTACAGTACTACTATGGCTACACCTTC

j_call: TRBJ2-2
clone_size: NA
v_call: TRBV6-1
d_call: TRBD2
cdr3_aa: CASNLGLAAGELFF
cdr3_nt: TGTGCCAGCAACCTGGGACTAGCGGCCGGGGAGCTGTTTTTT

j_call: TRBJ1-3
clone_size: NA
v_call: TRBV13
d_call: NA
cdr3_aa: CASSLAGSGNTIYF
cdr3_nt: TGTGCCAGCAGCTTAGCGGGCTCTGGAAACACCATATATTTT

j_call: TRBJ2-3
clone_size: few
v_call: TRBV5-4
d_call: NA
cdr3_aa: CASSLEVGSGTDTQYF
cdr3_nt: TGTGCCAGCAGCTTGGAGGTGGGATCCGGCACAGATACGCAGTATTTT

j_call: TRBJ1-6
clone_size: NA
v_call: TRBV4-3
d_call: TRBD1
cdr3_aa: CASSQAASGGSPLHF
cdr3_nt: TGCGCCAGCAGCCAAGCGGCGTCAGGGGGTTCACCCCTCCACTTT

j_call: TRBJ2-5
clone_size: NA
v_call: TRBV5-4
d_call: NA
cdr3_aa: CASSRGGQPQETQYF
cdr3_nt: TGTGCCAGCAGCAGGGGGGGACAGCCCCAAGAGACCCAGTACTTC

j_call: TRBJ2-7
clone_size: NA
v_call: TRBV30
d_call: NA
cdr3_aa: CAWSVRGSSYYEQYF
cdr3_nt: TGTGCCTGGAGTGTACGAGGCAGTTCATACTACGAGCAGTACTTC

j_call: TRBJ1-2
clone_size: few
v_call: TRBV6-5
d_call: NA
cdr3_aa: CASSGPFDYGYTF
cdr3_nt: TGTGCCAGCAGTGGACCATTCGACTATGGCTACACCTTC

j_call: TRBJ2-7
clone_size: NA
v_call: TRBV9
d_call: NA
cdr3_aa: CASSVGTASSYEQYF
cdr3_nt: TGTGCCAGCAGCGTAGGTACTGCCAGCTCCTACGAGCAGTACTTC

j_call: TRBJ2-3
clone_size: NA
v_call: TRBV15
d_call: TRBD1
cdr3_aa: CATSRPTGTGGRDTQYF
cdr3_nt: TGTGCCACCAGCAGACCTACCGGGACAGGGGGTAGGGATACGCAGTATTTT

j_call: TRBJ2-1
clone_size: few
v_call: TRBV6-6
d_call: NA
cdr3_aa: CASTLSGPSYNEQFF
cdr3_nt: TGTGCCAGCACCCTATCGGGGCCCTCCTACAATGAGCAGTTCTTC

j_call: TRBJ2-4
clone_size: NA
v_call: TRBV7-2
d_call: NA
cdr3_aa: CASSHGGTNIQYF
cdr3_nt: TGTGCCAGCAGCCATGGGGGTACGAACATTCAGTACTTC